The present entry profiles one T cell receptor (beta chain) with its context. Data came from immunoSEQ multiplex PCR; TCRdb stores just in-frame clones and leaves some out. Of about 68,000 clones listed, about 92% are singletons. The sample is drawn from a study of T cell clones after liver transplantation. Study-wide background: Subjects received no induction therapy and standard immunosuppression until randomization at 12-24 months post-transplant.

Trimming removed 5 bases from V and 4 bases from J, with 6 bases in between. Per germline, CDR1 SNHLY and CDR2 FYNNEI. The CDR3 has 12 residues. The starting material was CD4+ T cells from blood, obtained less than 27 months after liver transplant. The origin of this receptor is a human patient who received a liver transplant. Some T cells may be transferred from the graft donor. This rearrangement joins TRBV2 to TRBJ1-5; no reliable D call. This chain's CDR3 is CASSLLNQPQHF. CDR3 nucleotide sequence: TGTGCCAGCAGTCTACTAAATCAGCCCCAGCATTTT.